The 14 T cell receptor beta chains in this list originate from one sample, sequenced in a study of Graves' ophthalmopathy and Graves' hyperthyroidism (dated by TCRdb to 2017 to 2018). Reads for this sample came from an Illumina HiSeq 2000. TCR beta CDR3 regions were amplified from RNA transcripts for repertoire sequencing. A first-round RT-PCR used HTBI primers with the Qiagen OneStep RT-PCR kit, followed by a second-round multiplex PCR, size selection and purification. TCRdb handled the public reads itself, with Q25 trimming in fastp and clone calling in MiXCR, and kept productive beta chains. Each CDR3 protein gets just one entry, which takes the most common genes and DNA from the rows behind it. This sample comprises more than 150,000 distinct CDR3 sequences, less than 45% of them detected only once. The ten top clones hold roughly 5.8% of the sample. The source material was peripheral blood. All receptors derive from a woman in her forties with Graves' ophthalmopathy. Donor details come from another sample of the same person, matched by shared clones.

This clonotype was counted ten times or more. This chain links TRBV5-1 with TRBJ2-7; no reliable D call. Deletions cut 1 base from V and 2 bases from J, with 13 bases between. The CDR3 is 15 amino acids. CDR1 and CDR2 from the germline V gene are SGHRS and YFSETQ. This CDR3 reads CASSLLATSTYEQYF. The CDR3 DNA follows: TGCGCCAGCAGCTTGTTGGCGACAAGCACCTACGAGCAGTACTTC.

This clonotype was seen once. The CDR3 nucleotides read TGTGCCTGGACCTCGACGGGATTTGACTACGAGCAGTACTTC. It is translated as CAWTSTGFDYEQYF. J is TRBJ2-7 and V is TRBV30; D is perhaps TRBD2 (5 bases). Between the trimmed V and J ends, which lost 4 bases and 3 bases, there was a span of 16 bases. Germline V lookup: CDR1 GTSNPN, CDR2 SVGIG (reference sequence). This CDR3 has 14 residues.

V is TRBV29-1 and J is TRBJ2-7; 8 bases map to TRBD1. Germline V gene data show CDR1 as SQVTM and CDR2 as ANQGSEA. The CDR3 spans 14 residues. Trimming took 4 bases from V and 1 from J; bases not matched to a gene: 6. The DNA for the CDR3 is TGCAGCGTTGTAAGTCGGGACAGGTCCTACGAGCAGTACTTC. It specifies CSVVSRDRSYEQYF.

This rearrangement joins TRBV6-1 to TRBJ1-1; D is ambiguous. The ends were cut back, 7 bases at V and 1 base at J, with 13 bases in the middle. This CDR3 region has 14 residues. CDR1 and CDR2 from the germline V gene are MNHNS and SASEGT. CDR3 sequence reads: CASIDRSGNTEAFF. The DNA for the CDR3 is TGTGCCAGCATAGATCGAAGTGGGAACACTGAAGCTTTCTTT.

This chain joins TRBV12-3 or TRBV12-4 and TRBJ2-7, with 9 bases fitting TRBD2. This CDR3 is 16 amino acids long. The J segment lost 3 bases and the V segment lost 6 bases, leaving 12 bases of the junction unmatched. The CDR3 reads CASSTLRGGRDYEQYF. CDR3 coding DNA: TGTGCCAGCAGCACCCTCCGGGGCGGGAGGGACTACGAGCAGTACTTC.

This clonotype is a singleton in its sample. CDR3 DNA: TGTGCCACCAGCAGTCCGGGACAGGGGGCTATCGGGGAGCTGTTTTTT. Residues: CATSSPGQGAIGELFF. The V call is TRBV15, the J call TRBJ2-2; 12 bases agree with TRBD1. The length of the CDR3 is 16 residues. The J segment lost 7 bases and the V segment lost 3 bases, leaving 6 bases of the junction unmatched. Germline values: CDR1 LNHNV, CDR2 YYDKDF (reference sequence). Filled out from reference TRBV15 and TRBJ2-2, the complete variable domain reads DAMVIQNPRYQVTQFGKPVTLSCSQTLNHNVMYWYQQKSSQAPKLLFHYYDKDFNNEADTPDNFQSRRPNTSFCFLDIRSPGLGDTAMYLCATSSPGQGAIGELFFGEGSRLTVL.

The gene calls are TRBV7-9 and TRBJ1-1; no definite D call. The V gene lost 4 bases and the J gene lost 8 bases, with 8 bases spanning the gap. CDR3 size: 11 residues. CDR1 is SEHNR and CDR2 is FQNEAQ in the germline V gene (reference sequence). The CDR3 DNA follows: TGTGCCAGCAGCTGGTATATGGAAGCTTTCTTT. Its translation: CASSWYMEAFF.

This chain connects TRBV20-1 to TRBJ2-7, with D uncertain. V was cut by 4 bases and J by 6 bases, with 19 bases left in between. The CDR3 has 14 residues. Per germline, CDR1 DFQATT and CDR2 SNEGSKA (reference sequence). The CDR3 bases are TGCAGTGCTACTTTTAGGGTGCTTTCGGGCGAGCAGTACTTC. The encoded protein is CSATFRVLSGEQYF.

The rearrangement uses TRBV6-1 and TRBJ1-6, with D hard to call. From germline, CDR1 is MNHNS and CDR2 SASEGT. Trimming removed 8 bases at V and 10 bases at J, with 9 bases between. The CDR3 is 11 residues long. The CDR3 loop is CASRRVSPLHF. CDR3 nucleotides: TGTGCCAGCCGGAGGGTCTCACCCCTCCACTTT.

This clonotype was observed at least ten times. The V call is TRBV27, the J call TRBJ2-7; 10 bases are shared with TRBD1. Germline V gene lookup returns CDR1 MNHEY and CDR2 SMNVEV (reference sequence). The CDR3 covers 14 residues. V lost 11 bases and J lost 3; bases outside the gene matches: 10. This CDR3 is CAGVGDRGYYEQYF. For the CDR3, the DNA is TGTGCCGGCGTTGGGGACAGGGGTTACTACGAGCAGTACTTC.

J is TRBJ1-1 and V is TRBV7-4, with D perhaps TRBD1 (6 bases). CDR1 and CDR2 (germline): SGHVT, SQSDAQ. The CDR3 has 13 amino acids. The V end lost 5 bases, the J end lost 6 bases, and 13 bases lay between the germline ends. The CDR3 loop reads CASSAQGRAEAFF. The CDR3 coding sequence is TGTGCCAGCAGCGCACAGGGTCGAGCTGAAGCTTTCTTT.

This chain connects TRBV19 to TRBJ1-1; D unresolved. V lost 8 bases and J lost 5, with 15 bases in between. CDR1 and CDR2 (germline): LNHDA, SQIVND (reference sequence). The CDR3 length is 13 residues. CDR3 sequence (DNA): TGTGCCAGTGAAAGTCCCCGTGGGACTGAAGCTTTCTTT. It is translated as CASESPRGTEAFF.

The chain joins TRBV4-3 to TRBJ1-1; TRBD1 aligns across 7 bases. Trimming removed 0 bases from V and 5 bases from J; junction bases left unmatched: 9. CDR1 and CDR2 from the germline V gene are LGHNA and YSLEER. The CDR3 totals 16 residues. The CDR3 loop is CASSQDYRQGGTEAFF. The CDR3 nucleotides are TGCGCCAGCAGCCAAGACTACCGACAGGGCGGGACTGAAGCTTTCTTT.

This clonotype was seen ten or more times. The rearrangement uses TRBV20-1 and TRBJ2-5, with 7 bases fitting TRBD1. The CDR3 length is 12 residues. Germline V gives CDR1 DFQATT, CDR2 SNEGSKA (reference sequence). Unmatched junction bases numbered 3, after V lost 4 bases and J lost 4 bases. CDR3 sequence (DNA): TGCAGTGCTACGACAGGGTTAGAGACCCAGTACTTC. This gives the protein CSATTGLETQYF.